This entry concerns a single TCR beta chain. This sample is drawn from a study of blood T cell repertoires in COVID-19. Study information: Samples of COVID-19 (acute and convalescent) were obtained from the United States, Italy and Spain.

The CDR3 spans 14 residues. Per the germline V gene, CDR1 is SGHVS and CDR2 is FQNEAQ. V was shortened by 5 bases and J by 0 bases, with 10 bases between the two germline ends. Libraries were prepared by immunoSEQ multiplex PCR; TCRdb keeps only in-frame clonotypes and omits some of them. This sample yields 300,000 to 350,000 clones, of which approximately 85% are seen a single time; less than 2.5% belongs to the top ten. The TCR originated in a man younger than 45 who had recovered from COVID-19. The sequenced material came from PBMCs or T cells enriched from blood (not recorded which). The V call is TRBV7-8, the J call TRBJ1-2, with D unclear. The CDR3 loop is CASSGGGPNYGYTF. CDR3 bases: TGTGCCAGCAGCGGCGGAGGACCTAACTATGGCTACACCTTC.